This TCR beta chain originates from a study of lymphopenia after photon versus proton radiotherapy. The method was immunoSEQ multiplex PCR; TCRdb's version includes in-frame clones alone and lacks a portion of them. The repertoire has around 160,000 clones, about 85% of them found once; the top ten carry approximately 4.8%. This CDR3 spans 14 amino acids. Germline lookup yields CDR1 MNHEY and CDR2 SMNVEV (reference sequence). Trimming pared 5 bases from V and 0 bases from J, leaving 8 bases between. Material: peripheral blood, obtained from a patient treated with photon-based radiotherapy. The chain uses TRBV27 and TRBJ2-1; D is undetermined. This TCR derives from a middle-aged man with gastric cancer. Here the CDR3 reads CASSPYGSYNEQFF. DNA of the CDR3: TGTGCCAGCAGTCCCTACGGCTCCTACAATGAGCAGTTCTTC.